This is a list of T cell receptor beta chains from one sample in a study of OX40 agonist ivuxolimab in advanced cancers. TCRdb keeps only in-frame clones here, not all; method: immunoSEQ multiplex PCR. The profile shows fewer than 70,000 clones, around three quarters of them singletons. The input for sequencing was CD4+ or CD8+ T cells sorted from blood, taken in a trial of the OX40 agonist ivuxolimab. The source of these receptors is an adult with an advanced solid tumor such as melanoma, head and neck, liver or kidney cancer. The CDR3 runs from the conserved cysteine through the conserved F or W. Each record gives: V gene, J gene, clone size, D gene, CDR3 DNA, CDR3 protein. D genes are given only for firm matches. Clone sizes are given selectively: once, few, many, or a class where the clone is expanded.

>TRBV7-2|TRBJ2-7|.|.
TGTGCCAGCAGCCCCCCGCGCGGGGTTAACGACGAGCAGTACTTC
CASSPPRGVNDEQYF
>TRBV5-6|TRBJ2-6|.|.
TGTGCCAGCAGTCCGGGGGTTGGTGGGGCCAACGTCCTGACTTTC
CASSPGVGGANVLTF
>TRBV7-9|TRBJ1-1|few|.
TGTGCCAGCAGCTTAGAACAGCTGAACACTGAAGCTTTCTTT
CASSLEQLNTEAFF
>TRBV7-6|TRBJ2-5|.|TRBD2
TGTGCCAGCAGCTTAGGATGGACTAGCGGCGGGGAGACCCAGTACTTC
CASSLGWTSGGETQYF
>TRBV11-2|TRBJ1-1|.|.
TGTGCCAGCAGCTTAGCGAATAGACCAGTTGAAGCTTTCTTT
CASSLANRPVEAFF
>TRBV5-8|TRBJ1-4|.|.
TGTGCCAGCAGCTTTGGCAGGGGACCGCCTAATGAAAAACTGTTTTTT
CASSFGRGPPNEKLFF
>TRBV6-1|TRBJ2-2|once|.
TGTGCCAGCAGTGACGGCAACACCGGGGAGCTGTTTTTT
CASSDGNTGELFF
>TRBV11-2|TRBJ2-1|.|.
TGTGCCAGCACCCCCCGACTAACAACCTACAATGAGCAGTTCTTC
CASTPRLTTYNEQFF
>TRBV18|TRBJ2-2|.|.
TGTGCCAGCTCAACCCGGGACACCTCGAACACCGGGGAGCTGTTTTTT
CASSTRDTSNTGELFF
>TRBV18|TRBJ2-5|.|TRBD1
TGTGCCAGCTCCCCTAGGACAGGGGCGGGTGAGACCCAGTACTTC
CASSPRTGAGETQYF
>TRBV28|TRBJ1-5|.|.
TGTGCCAGCAGTCCCCTAGGGCAGGGTGCCAGCGATCAGCCCCAGCATTTT
CASSPLGQGASDQPQHF
>TRBV7-8|TRBJ1-2|.|.
TGTGCCAGCAGCTTAGGTCGGAGGCGGGGTAACTATGGCTACACCTTC
CASSLGRRRGNYGYTF
>TRBV5-4|TRBJ2-7|.|TRBD1
TGTGCCAGCAGCTTGGTAGGGGGCGGTGGTCTCGGCGAGCAGTACTTC
CASSLVGGGGLGEQYF
>TRBV2|TRBJ2-3|.|.
TGTGCCAGCAGTGTGACTGCAAGCACAGATACGCAGTATTTT
CASSVTASTDTQYF
>TRBV9|TRBJ2-2|.|.
TGTGCCAGCAGCTTCCGGGACACCGGGGAGCTGTTTTTT
CASSFRDTGELFF
>TRBV9|TRBJ1-5|.|TRBD1
TGTGCCAGCAGCGTAGACCCAGGGGGGAATCAGCCCCAGCATTTT
CASSVDPGGNQPQHF
>TRBV2|TRBJ1-1|.|.
TGTGCCAGCAGTGTAAGGGAAGGGAACACTGAAGCTTTCTTT
CASSVREGNTEAFF
>TRBV7-2|TRBJ1-2|.|TRBD1
TGTGCCAGCAGTCGACAGGGGATCTATGGCTACACCTTC
CASSRQGIYGYTF
>TRBV7-9|TRBJ2-2|.|.
TGTGCCAGCAGCTTAGCGAGGGCGGGAACGAACACCGGGGAGCTGTTTTTT
CASSLARAGTNTGELFF
>TRBV25-1|TRBJ2-4|few|TRBD2
TGTGCCAGCAGTGGATGGTCTAGCGGGTTAGCCAAAAACATTCAGTACTTC
CASSGWSSGLAKNIQYF
>TRBV9|TRBJ1-3|.|TRBD1
TGTGCCAGCAGCGCCCTCCTCGGGACAGCTGGAAACACCATATATTTT
CASSALLGTAGNTIYF
>TRBV7-8|TRBJ2-3|.|.
TGTGCCAGCAGCTTGAGAGTATTCACAGATACGCAGTATTTT
CASSLRVFTDTQYF
>TRBV28|TRBJ1-2|many|.
TGTGCCAGCGGCAGGGAAGGCTATGGCTACACCTTC
CASGREGYGYTF
>TRBV6-6|TRBJ1-5|.|.
TGTGCCAGCACCCCGCCAGGGTGGTATCAGCCCCAGCATTTT
CASTPPGWYQPQHF
>TRBV11-2|TRBJ2-7|.|TRBD1
TGTGCCAGCAGCTGGGGGACAGGCGATTCCTACGGGCAGTACTTC
CASSWGTGDSYGQYF
>TRBV4-3|TRBJ2-3|.|.
TGCGCCAGCAGCCAAGGAGTCGTAGGGACACGGGGGGATACGCAGTATTTT
CASSQGVVGTRGDTQYF
>TRBV5-4|TRBJ2-5|few|.
TGTGCCAGCAGCTTCAGTACAGGGAACCAAGAGACCCAGTACTTC
CASSFSTGNQETQYF
>TRBV7-8|TRBJ1-2|.|.
TGTGCCACCCAGGACGGGAGAAACTGGGGCTACACCTTC
CATQDGRNWGYTF
>TRBV29-1|TRBJ2-5|.|TRBD1
TGCAGCGTTGTACAGGGGGCTGGAGAGACCCAGTACTTC
CSVVQGAGETQYF
>TRBV28|TRBJ1-3|few|.
TGTGCCAGCAGTTTATTCGGAAACACCATATATTTT
CASSLFGNTIYF
>TRBV12-5|TRBJ2-3|.|TRBD1
TGTGCTAGTGGTTTGAGGTCGGGGACAGGGTTTTTTGAGGGAAATACGCAGTATTTT
CASGLRSGTGFFEGNTQYF
>TRBV19|TRBJ1-1|.|.
TGTGCCAGTAGTACACGAACAGGCTTAAACACTGAAGCTTTCTTT
CASSTRTGLNTEAFF
>TRBV5-1|TRBJ2-7|once|TRBD2
TGCGCCAGCAGCTTGGGGACTAGCGGGGGAGCCTACGAGCAGTACTTC
CASSLGTSGGAYEQYF
>TRBV7-3|TRBJ2-5|.|TRBD2
TGTGCCAGCAGCCCCGGGACTAGCGTCCAAGAGACCCAGTACTTC
CASSPGTSVQETQYF
>TRBV25-1|TRBJ2-1|.|.
TGTGCCAGCAGTGAAAGGGGGAGCTCCTACAATGAGCAGTTCTTC
CASSERGSSYNEQFF
>TRBV11-2|TRBJ2-7|.|.
TGTGCCAGCAGCCCGGGACGGTACGAGCAGTACTTC
CASSPGRYEQYF
>TRBV7-2|TRBJ2-7|once|.
TGTGCCAGCAGCTTAGAGGGCAGCTCCTACGAGCAGTACTTC
CASSLEGSSYEQYF
>TRBV5-1|TRBJ1-2|.|TRBD1
TGCGCCAGCAGCCCGGGACAGGGGGCAGCCTATGGCTACACCTTC
CASSPGQGAAYGYTF
>TRBV25-1|TRBJ2-3|.|TRBD1
TGTGCCAGCAGTTCGCAGGGGGCAGATACGCAGTATTTT
CASSSQGADTQYF
>TRBV9|TRBJ2-7|.|TRBD2
TGTGCCAGCAGCGTAGGACTAGCGGGAACCTACGAGCAGTACTTC
CASSVGLAGTYEQYF
>TRBV14|TRBJ1-1|.|TRBD1
TGTGCCAGCAGCCGGACAGGGGCTATACGGACTGAAGCTTTCTTT
CASSRTGAIRTEAFF
>TRBV2|TRBJ1-1|few|.
TGTGCCGCCCACAGGGACCTGAACACTGAAGCTTTCTTT
CAAHRDLNTEAFF
>TRBV5-1|TRBJ2-5|.|.
TGCGCCAGCAGCTTGGGAGTGTACCAAGAGACCCAGTACTTC
CASSLGVYQETQYF
>TRBV11-2|TRBJ2-3|.|.
TGTGCCAGCAGCTACCAAGCGGCAGATACGCAGTATTTT
CASSYQAADTQYF
>TRBV14|TRBJ2-5|.|.
TGTGCCAGCAGCCAAGATCTGCTGAGAGAGACCCAGTACTTC
CASSQDLLRETQYF
>TRBV7-2|TRBJ2-7|.|TRBD1
TGTGCCAGCAGCCCGAACAGGGGGCTGGGCGAGCAGTACTTC
CASSPNRGLGEQYF
>TRBV18|TRBJ1-2|few|.
TGTGCCAGCTCACCCACAGGGACGTACGGCTACACCTTC
CASSPTGTYGYTF